Listed here are 25 T cell receptor beta chains from one sample, sequenced in a study of blood T cell repertoires in COVID-19. Generated by immunoSEQ multiplex PCR, the TCRdb table keeps only in-frame clones and is missing some. The data hold 250,000 or so clones, with more than 80% observed a single time. The sequenced sample was PBMCs or T cells enriched from blood (not recorded which). Receptor source: a man aged 45-60 years who had been exposed to COVID-19.

This clone was observed a few times. The rearrangement joins TRBV5-1 to TRBJ1-1; TRBD1 aligns across 8 bases. V lost 3 bases to trimming and J lost 5 bases; unmatched junction nucleotides: 12. The CDR3 runs 16 residues. The germline gives CDR1 SGHRS, CDR2 YFSETQ. Written as DNA, the CDR3 is TGCGCCAGCAGCTCCAACGGACAGGGTTTCTATACTGAAGCTTTCTTT. Its translation is CASSSNGQGFYTEAFF.

V gene TRBV7-2 combines with J gene TRBJ1-1; 10 bases line up with TRBD1. This CDR3 is 15 amino acids long. From germline, CDR1 is SGHTA and CDR2 FQGNSA. J lost 4 bases, V lost 3 bases, and 5 bases had no gene match. Here the CDR3 DNA reads TGTGCCAGCAGCTTTCGGACAGGGGGTTTCACTGAAGCTTTCTTT. Encoded protein: CASSFRTGGFTEAFF.

This chain connects TRBV18 to TRBJ2-2; D uncertain. The CDR3 runs to 11 residues. The ends were cut back, 4 bases at V and 9 bases at J, with 6 bases in the middle. Germline lookup yields CDR1 KGHSH and CDR2 LQKENI. The CDR3 region has the DNA TGTGCCAGCTCACAACTCCGGGAGCTGTTTTTT. Translating it yields CASSQLRELFF.

The V and J genes are TRBV3-1 (or the pseudogene TRBV3-2) and TRBJ1-1; D not certain. V lost 5 bases and J lost 1, with 11 bases in between. This CDR3 has 14 amino acids. Germline V lookup: CDR1 LGHDT, CDR2 YNNKEL (reference sequence). CDR3 amino acids: CASSALLGNTEAFF. The CDR3 DNA is TGTGCCAGCAGCGCACTATTAGGGAACACTGAAGCTTTCTTT.

The V call is TRBV4-1, the J call TRBJ2-1; 10 nucleotides align to TRBD2. The CDR3 has 16 residues. V lost 0 bases and J lost 8; bases outside the gene matches: 7. Germline CDR1 is MGHRA and CDR2 is YSYEKL. The CDR3 nucleotides read TGCGCCAGCAGCCAAGAACCCAGCGGGGGGGCCGATGAGCAGTTCTTC. The encoded protein is CASSQEPSGGADEQFF.

The chain has TRBV12-2 and TRBJ2-1; TRBD2 was called by the table and not checked on the DNA. TRBV12-2 is listed as a pseudogene. CDR3 length equals 17 residues. DNA of the CDR3: TGTGCAAGTCGCTTAATGGGGCGGGAGGGACCTTACAATGAGCAGTTCTTC. Translation: CASRLMGREGPYNEQFF.

The chain recombines TRBV5-5 with TRBJ1-3; D remains unclear. Germline V gene data show CDR1 as SGHKS and CDR2 as YYEKEE (reference sequence). Trimming cost V 6 bases and J 0 bases, with 10 bases left between them. The CDR3 is 14 residues long. DNA for the CDR3: TGTGCCAGCAACCAGGCGTTCTCTGGAAACACCATATATTTT. Translation: CASNQAFSGNTIYF.

The chain combines TRBV5-1 with TRBJ2-3; 9 nucleotides match TRBD2. The CDR3 is 16 amino acids. The J segment lost 3 bases and the V segment lost 1 base, leaving 6 bases of the junction unmatched. Per germline, CDR1 SGHRS and CDR2 YFSETQ. DNA of the CDR3: TGCGCCAGCAGCTTGTCGGCGGGAGGGTGGACAGATACGCAGTATTTT. Amino acid sequence: CASSLSAGGWTDTQYF.

The count of this clone is one. The CDR3 reads CASSFRTANGYTF. The CDR3 nucleotides read TGCGCCAGCAGCTTCAGGACAGCGAATGGCTACACCTTC. The chain employs TRBV5-1 and TRBJ1-2; perhaps TRBD1 as D (6 bases). Germline V lookup: CDR1 SGHRS, CDR2 YFSETQ. V dropped 2 bases and J dropped 6 bases, with 11 bases sitting between them. The CDR3 length is 13 residues.

V gene TRBV5-1 combines with J gene TRBJ1-6; TRBD1 is a possible D gene (5 bases). The germline V gene has CDR1 SGHRS and CDR2 YFSETQ. V gave up 1 base and J gave up 7 bases, with 12 bases separating them. The CDR3 is made up of 15 amino acids. CDR3 amino acids: CASSLSARGNSPLHF. In DNA form, the CDR3 reads TGCGCCAGCAGCTTGAGTGCACGGGGGAATTCACCCCTCCACTTT.

V usage is TRBV29-1 and J usage is TRBJ1-2, with 7 positions matching TRBD1. Germline V gives CDR1 SQVTM, CDR2 ANQGSEA. V was pared by 4 bases and J by 3 bases, with 5 bases of the junction left unmatched. This CDR3 is 13 amino acids long. CDR3 in amino acids: CSVADRADYGYTF. The CDR3 DNA sequence: TGCAGCGTTGCCGACAGGGCGGACTATGGCTACACCTTC.

This clone was recorded only once. V usage is TRBV28 and J usage is TRBJ2-5; 9 bases are shared with TRBD2. After removal of 10 bases from V and 4 bases from J, the junction contained 10 bases not matched to a gene. The CDR3 loop spans 14 amino acids. Germline loops: CDR1 MDHEN, CDR2 SYDVKM. CDR3 DNA sequence: TGTGCCACCTGGGCTAGCGGGATACGAGAGACCCAGTACTTC. This codes for CATWASGIRETQYF.

The chain combines TRBV18 with TRBJ1-1, with no clear D. V lost 3 bases to trimming and J lost 0 bases, with 11 bases between them. CDR1 KGHSH and CDR2 LQKENI come from the germline V gene. The CDR3 runs 15 residues. CDR3 residues: CASSPGWIMNTEAFF. DNA of the CDR3: TGTGCCAGCTCACCGGGCTGGATAATGAACACTGAAGCTTTCTTT. Full variable domain (remainder filled in from reference TRBV18 and TRBJ1-1): NAGVMQNPRHLVRRRGQEARLRCSPMKGHSHVYWYRQLPEEGLKFMVYLQKENIIDESGMPKERFSAEFPKEGPSILRIQQVVRGDSAAYFCASSPGWIMNTEAFFGQGTRLTVV.

The V and J genes are TRBV11-2 and TRBJ1-5, with D possibly being TRBD1 (5 bases). The CDR3 extends over 15 amino acids. Trimming stripped 5 bases from V and 3 bases from J, with 14 bases between. CDR1 is SGHAT, CDR2 FQNNGV, per germline. CDR3 in amino acids: CASSLGGPTNQPQHF. DNA for the CDR3: TGTGCCAGCAGCCTCGGGGGACCAACCAATCAGCCCCAGCATTTT. The full variable domain, completed using reference TRBV11-2 and TRBJ1-5, is EAGVAQSPRYKIIEKRQSVAFWCNPISGHATLYWYQQILGQGPKLLIQFQNNGVVDDSQLPKDRFSAERLKGVDSTLKIQPAKLEDSAVYLCASSLGGPTNQPQHFGDGTRLSIL.

The V and J genes are TRBV27 and TRBJ2-2; tentative D call: TRBD1 (6 bases). Germline V gene lookup returns CDR1 MNHEY and CDR2 SMNVEV (reference sequence). The V gene lost 5 bases and the J gene lost 4 bases, with 14 bases spanning the gap. The CDR3 is 15 residues long. The CDR3 loop is CASSRTGHLTGELFF. The CDR3 nucleotides are TGTGCCAGCAGTAGAACGGGACACCTCACCGGGGAGCTGTTTTTT.

This clone was recorded once. The chain joins TRBV28 to TRBJ1-5, with a weak D call TRBD1 (6 bases). The CDR3 loop spans 14 amino acids. Germline CDR1 is MDHEN and CDR2 is SYDVKM. The ends were cut back, 7 bases at V and 2 bases at J, with 12 bases in the middle. The CDR3 nucleotides are TGTGCCAGCACCCCAGGGGCTGGCAATCAGCCCCAGCATTTT. Encoded protein: CASTPGAGNQPQHF.

This clone has a handful of counts. The V call is TRBV4-1, the J call TRBJ1-6; possibly TRBD1 for D (5 bases). The CDR3 extends over 17 amino acids. CDR1 is MGHRA, CDR2 YSYEKL, per germline. Trimming shortened V by 1 base and J by 5 bases, and 15 bases separated the two germline ends. The CDR3 loop is CASSQVLVRQHNSPLHF. CDR3 in DNA: TGCGCCAGCAGCCAAGTGTTAGTAAGACAGCATAATTCACCCCTCCACTTT.

The V and J genes are TRBV24-1 and TRBJ2-3; TRBD1 is a possible D gene (6 bases). Germline CDR1 is KGHDR and CDR2 is SFDVKD. CDR3 size: 16 residues. The V end lost 3 bases, the J end lost 3 bases, and 15 bases lay between the germline ends. CDR3 sequence (DNA): TGTGCCACCAGTGATGTAGGCAGGGGAATGACAGATACGCAGTATTTT. Protein sequence: CATSDVGRGMTDTQYF.

In its sample, this clone was seen once. The chain combines TRBV4-2 with TRBJ2-7; 10 bases are a match to TRBD1. Looked up from germline, CDR1 is LGHNA and CDR2 is YNFKEQ. This CDR3 is 15 amino acids long. J was trimmed by 5 bases and V by 3 bases; bases with no gene match: 7. The CDR3 protein is CASSQSPGQGNEQYF. Written as DNA, the CDR3 is TGTGCCAGCAGCCAGTCCCCGGGACAGGGGAACGAGCAGTACTTC.

The rearrangement links TRBV11-2 to TRBJ2-5, with TRBD1 identical over 12 bases. Germline CDR1 reads SGHAT; CDR2 reads FQNNGV. The CDR3 covers 17 residues. Germline trimming cut 5 bases from V and 5 bases from J; bases unmatched to any gene: 12. The CDR3 nucleotides read TGTGCCAGCAGCCGGGGCCAGCGGGGACAGGGGGCGGAGACCCAGTACTTC. This codes for CASSRGQRGQGAETQYF.

J is TRBJ1-4 and V is TRBV5-1; no reliable D call. Germline V CDR1 and CDR2: SGHRS, YFSETQ. This CDR3 is built from 16 residues. Trimming stripped 4 bases from V and 3 bases from J, with 16 bases between. CDR3 DNA sequence: TGCGCCAGCAGCGGTAGGAGTGGGAGTGCTAATGAAAAACTGTTTTTT. The encoded protein is CASSGRSGSANEKLFF.

The rearrangement joins TRBV5-4 to TRBJ1-5; D is unclear. V lost 7 bases and J lost 5, with 13 bases in between. In germline, CDR1 is SGHNT, CDR2 YYREEE (reference sequence). The CDR3 has 13 residues. CDR3 protein: CASSGGGDQPQHF. CDR3 coding DNA: TGTGCCAGCTCGGGAGGCGGGGATCAGCCCCAGCATTTT.

This clone was detected once. The rearrangement joins TRBV24-1 to TRBJ2-1; possible D gene TRBD2, 6 bases. CDR1 is KGHDR, CDR2 SFDVKD, per germline. This CDR3 is built from 16 residues. Trimming took off 1 base at V and 7 bases at J, with 16 bases between the two ends. Here the CDR3 reads CATSDLHGRGSNEQFF. The CDR3 nucleotides are TGTGCCACCAGTGATTTACACGGGAGAGGGAGTAATGAGCAGTTCTTC.

The V and J genes are TRBV13 and TRBJ2-1; 7 bases are a match to TRBD1. In germline, CDR1 is PRHDT, CDR2 FYEKMQ (reference sequence). The CDR3 spans 15 residues. V shed 5 bases and J 5 bases; nucleotides not matched to a gene: 9. In DNA form, the CDR3 reads TGTGCCAGCAGCCCCCAAGGACAGGCCAACAATGAGCAGTTCTTC. Its protein is CASSPQGQANNEQFF.

The CDR3 nucleotides read TGTGCCAGCAGCCCCCAGCAGGTCGTTTGGTCTGGCTACACCTTC. This codes for CASSPQQVVWSGYTF. This chain uses TRBV9 with TRBJ1-2; no firm D call. The V gene lost 4 bases and the J gene lost 7 bases, with 20 bases spanning the gap. Germline V gene sequence: CDR1 SGDLS, CDR2 YYNGEE. CDR3 length: 15 amino acids.